This T cell receptor (beta chain) was obtained from a study of cytomegalovirus exposure and HLA in healthy donors. Turning to the study itself: Among the roughly 400 genotyped donors, 81% were placed in the Caucasian-associated ancestry cluster. Broader study findings: A later analysis reportedly found fewer N-insertions in an Asian-associated ancestry cluster than the roughly 670-donor mean.

In the PCR, 60 Vbeta and 13 Jbeta primers were used. Method: immunoSEQ multiplex PCR; TCRdb's copy keeps in-frame clones and lacks some. The sample includes some 200,000 clones, under 90% of them seen just once. On this clone itself: Its antigen is still unknown.

The source of this sequence is a boy between 2 and 10 years old in good health and CMV-seronegative. Sequenced input: PBMCs.

Written as DNA, the CDR3 is TGTGCCAGCAGCTCTCTAGCGGGGGGGATGACGGAGACCCAGTACTTC. Protein: CASSSLAGGMTETQYF. The J gene is TRBJ2-5, the V gene TRBV7-9; TRBD2 matches 12 bases. V trimming: 4 bases; J trimming: 5 bases; junction bases outside the gene matches: 8. This CDR3 has 16 amino acids. Germline V gene sequence: CDR1 SEHNR, CDR2 FQNEAQ (reference sequence).